Listed here is a single T cell receptor (beta chain). Its antigen is currently not known. No much larger clone is present one base from it, and per-base qualities are unavailable. The CDR3 regions of human TCRbeta chains were analyzed by immunosequencing. The original pipeline was this. TCRs in the repertoires were compared against a reference library of SARS-CoV-2-specific TCRs that had been generated with the MIRA antigen-specificity platform. Breadth meant the fraction of unique TCRs that were SARS-CoV-2-associated, whereas depth meant the fraction of total T cells that were SARS-CoV-2-associated. Using the MIRA data, each spike-specific TCR was assigned both to the spike region to which the TCR was reactive and to a CD4 or CD8 class. Log10-transformed breadth and depth values were compared by one-way ANOVA with Sidak's multiple comparisons tests. Held by TCRdb, this immuneACCESS table contains in-frame sequences only and omits some clones. Under half of the omission traces to an unresolved V gene where checked; the cause of the rest is unknown. Clonal size and the V and J genes are those of that table, whereas D and trimming came from the DNA. The sample profile shows 150,000 or so clones; roughly 92% of them were found once. The ten biggest clones cover approximately 2.2% of the sample.

The time point label, read with the paper, signifies: baseline before first vaccination. Vaccinee samples were obtained from the UK trials COV001 and COV002, which included a single-blind randomized controlled phase 2/3 trial of AZD1222 (ChAdOx1 nCoV-19) in healthy adults. For TCRbeta chain sequencing, PBMC samples were collected from trial participants at day 0 and at day 28 after the second dose. The data were obtained in a study of T cell responses to AZD1222 COVID-19 vaccine (dated by TCRdb to the early 2020s). Regarding the study in general: AZD1222 recipients with second doses at about 4 weeks or about 12 weeks were pooled, because spike-specific TCR depth and breadth did not differ between schedules. A total of about 230 trial participants underwent TCR sequencing, of whom 207 received two doses of AZD1222 and about 25 received two doses of the MenACWY control vaccine. Trial participants were enrolled by age into subgroups of 18-55, 56-69 and 70-plus years, and 148, 28 and 57 TCR-sequenced participants, respectively, were included in these subgroups. The paper as a whole reports these results and caveats: Because no samples from the day 14 peak response were available, repertoires could be characterized only after the peak T cell response. Participants were mostly white British, with more females than males. The authors suggested clonal diversity may have been underestimated. CD4 TCRs associated with the vaccine covered the entire spike protein, and the dominant responses were in regions 160-218 and 743-854. Spike-specific TCR breadth and depth rose significantly after two AZD1222 doses compared with day 0 and with MenACWY recipients. Conclusions about previously exposed vaccinees are limited because only five to seven AZD1222 recipients were SARS-CoV-2 seropositive at baseline. Nearly half of unique spike-specific TCRs reportedly recognized epitopes outside regions mutated in the B.1.351 and B.1.1.7 variants. The 56-69-year group was small, and its depth increase did not reach significance, likely because of low power.

Deletion took 2 bases off V and 2 bases off J, with a span of 4 bases between the germline ends. According to the germline V gene, CDR1 reads MDHEN and CDR2 reads SYDVKM. The CDR3 starts with the cysteine, ends with the phenylalanine, and has 13 residues. The sequence is cut down to CDR3 DNA, 39 bases in frame from base 1. The clonotype was recovered from an adult in good health. The specimen was peripheral blood, collected on day 0 of AZD1222 vaccination. The rearrangement combines TRBV28 with TRBJ1-5; confidence is insufficient to name the D gene. The DNA reads TGTGCCAGCAGTTTACAGGGCAATCAGCCCCAGCATTTT. Translated, this is CASSLQGNQPQHF.